The 17 T cell receptor beta chains presented below share a single source sample, sequenced in a study of shared clonotypes between healthy human individuals. Naive-designated CD8 cells lacked CD45RO, were positively enriched for CCR7, and omitted terminally differentiated effector memory CD45RA+ cells. Some clones are missing from TCRdb's copy, which holds only in-frame ones; the method was immunoSEQ multiplex PCR. The sample has fewer than 1 million clones; about 96% are singletons. Sequencing input: naive CD8+ T cells sorted from blood. The origin of the receptors is a man aged 30 to 39 in good health.

This chain uses TRBV4-1 with TRBJ2-2; possibly TRBD1 for D (5 bases). The CDR3 consists of 15 residues. V lost 6 bases and J 0 bases, leaving 11 bases between the germline ends. Per the germline V gene, CDR1 is MGHRA and CDR2 is YSYEKL. The CDR3 bases are TGCGCCAGCAGAGGGCAGGGCACGAACACCGGGGAGCTGTTTTTT. Translation gives CASRGQGTNTGELFF.

The chain links TRBV16 to TRBJ2-7, with D tentatively TRBD2 (6 bases). The CDR3 covers 13 residues. V dropped 4 bases and J dropped 2 bases, with 9 bases sitting between them. Germline V lookup: CDR1 KGHSY, CDR2 FQNENV. CDR3 bases: TGTGCCAGCAGCCTGGGACTGGCCTACGAGCAGTACTTC. This gives the protein CASSLGLAYEQYF. Variable domain in full (rest from reference TRBV16 and TRBJ2-7): GEEVAQTPKHLVRGEGQKAKLYCAPIKGHSYVFWYQQVLKNEFKFLISFQNENVFDETGMPKERFSAKCLPNSPCSLEIQATKLEDSAVYFCASSLGLAYEQYFGPGTRLTVT.

This chain uses TRBV29-1 with TRBJ2-2; TRBD2 matches 12 bases. The CDR3 totals 17 residues. The J segment lost 3 bases and the V segment lost 1 base, leaving 6 bases of the junction unmatched. Germline CDR1 is SQVTM and CDR2 is ANQGSEA. The CDR3 here is CSVEGLAGGPDTGELFF. CDR3 nucleotide sequence: TGCAGCGTTGAAGGGCTAGCGGGAGGGCCCGACACCGGGGAGCTGTTTTTT.

The V and J genes are TRBV7-9 and TRBJ2-2; D not certain. The CDR3 runs 16 residues. The V gene's germline CDR1 is SEHNR and CDR2 FQNEAQ (reference sequence). Trimming left V 5 bases short and J 1 base short, with 14 bases between. CDR3 nucleotides: TGTGCCAGCAGCCCACCGGGTTGGAGGAACACCGGGGAGCTGTTTTTT. Residues: CASSPPGWRNTGELFF. The full variable domain, rest sourced from reference TRBV7-9 and TRBJ2-2, is DTGVSQNPRHKITKRGQNVTFRCDPISEHNRLYWYRQTLGQGPEFLTYFQNEAQLEKSRLLSDRFSAERPKGSFSTLEIQRTEQGDSAMYLCASSPPGWRNTGELFFGEGSRLTVL.

The chain joins TRBV6-6 to TRBJ1-1; D gene unclear. V gave up 6 bases and J gave up 6 bases, with 17 bases separating them. In germline, CDR1 is MNHNY, CDR2 SVGAGI (reference sequence). This CDR3 is built from 14 residues. The CDR3 DNA sequence: TGTGCCAGCAGACCCTCGGACGCTAGGTCTGAAGCTTTCTTT. Protein: CASRPSDARSEAFF.

As for this clone: Different DNA sequences within this sample yield the same CDR3. The chain uses TRBV6-4 and TRBJ1-2, with 8 bases lining up with TRBD1. With V trimmed by 5 bases and J by 2 bases, 4 bases remained unmatched. The CDR3 spans 14 residues. Germline V lookup: CDR1 MRHNA, CDR2 SNTAGT. The CDR3 DNA follows: TGTGCCAGCAGTCCCGGACAGGGCAACTATGGCTACACCTTC. This sequence encodes CASSPGQGNYGYTF.

The chain uses TRBV10-1 and TRBJ1-2; D is uncertain. Trimming took 0 bases from V and 6 from J, leaving 14 bases between them. CDR1 is WNHNN and CDR2 is SYGVQD in the germline V gene (reference sequence). The CDR3 sequence is 15 residues long. In nucleotides, the CDR3 is TGCGCCAGCAGTGAGTCACGGCACCCGTGGAATGGCTACACCTTC. Its translation is CASSESRHPWNGYTF.

The rearrangement uses TRBV7-9 and TRBJ2-7; TRBD1 is a possible D gene (6 bases). The CDR3 contains 16 residues. Germline loops: CDR1 SEHNR, CDR2 FQNEAQ (reference sequence). Trimming removed 5 bases from V and 0 bases from J, with 17 bases in between. CDR3 loop: CASSQIGLDSSYEQYF. CDR3 DNA sequence: TGTGCCAGCAGCCAGATAGGTCTGGACAGCTCCTACGAGCAGTACTTC.

The chain employs TRBV7-6 and TRBJ2-1, with 7 nucleotides matching TRBD2. The CDR3 covers 16 residues. Germline lookup yields CDR1 SGHVS and CDR2 FNYEAQ. The V segment lost 5 bases and the J segment 6 bases; nucleotides outside the gene matches: 13. The CDR3 DNA reads TGTGCCAGCAGCCAAAACCCTAGCGGAACATTCAATGAGCAGTTCTTC. This sequence encodes CASSQNPSGTFNEQFF.

Points on this clone: Other nucleotide sequences in the sample specify the same CDR3. The chain uses TRBV30 and TRBJ2-2; D is uncertain. Germline-derived CDR1 and CDR2 are GTSNPN and SVGIG (reference sequence). Trimming pared 3 bases from V and 4 bases from J, leaving 6 bases between. The CDR3 totals 12 residues. CDR3 amino acids: CAWRVGTGELFF. The CDR3 region has the DNA TGTGCCTGGAGAGTCGGCACCGGGGAGCTGTTTTTT. Combining the CDR3 with reference TRBV30 and TRBJ2-2 gives the whole variable domain SQTIHQWPATLVQPVGSPLSLECTVEGTSNPNLYWYRQAAGRGLQLLFYSVGIGQISSEVPQNLSASRPQDRQFILSSKKLLLSDSGFYLCAWRVGTGELFFGEGSRLTVL.

Notes on this clone: The same CDR3 is also encoded by other DNA sequences in this sample. CDR3 sequence reads: CASSQDGHEQFF. The CDR3 bases are TGCGCCAGCAGCCAAGATGGTCATGAGCAGTTCTTC. V usage is TRBV4-3 and J usage is TRBJ2-1; D remains ambiguous. The CDR3 runs 12 residues. The V end was cut by 0 bases, the J end by 8 bases, with 5 bases between. Germline lookup yields CDR1 LGHNA and CDR2 YSLEER.

This chain joins TRBV2 and TRBJ1-1; D remains unclear. The CDR3 is 13 amino acids. Germline V CDR1 and CDR2: SNHLY, FYNNEI. V lost 6 bases and J 1 base, leaving 9 bases between the germline ends. CDR3 sequence: CASSPEGNTEAFF. The CDR3 DNA sequence: TGTGCCAGCAGCCCAGAAGGGAACACTGAAGCTTTCTTT.

The rearrangement links TRBV27 to TRBJ2-7; TRBD1 or TRBD2 may be the D gene (5 bases each). This CDR3 is built from 13 residues. Trimming removed 5 bases at V and 0 bases at J, with 8 bases between. CDR1 is MNHEY and CDR2 is SMNVEV in the germline V gene (reference sequence). In DNA form, the CDR3 reads TGTGCCAGCAGTGGGGGAACCTCCTACGAGCAGTACTTC. Translation: CASSGGTSYEQYF.

The J gene is TRBJ2-1, the V gene TRBV27, with 8 bases fitting TRBD2. The trim removed 2 bases at V and 5 bases at J, leaving 5 bases unmatched. The CDR3 has 15 residues. Germline-derived CDR1 and CDR2 are MNHEY and SMNVEV (reference sequence). The CDR3 reads CASSLSGSPHNEQFF. CDR3 in DNA: TGTGCCAGCAGTTTAAGCGGGAGCCCCCACAATGAGCAGTTCTTC.

The rearrangement links TRBV11-2 to TRBJ2-7; D may correspond to TRBD1 or TRBD2 (5 bases each). The CDR3 sequence is 15 residues long. Trimming removed 7 bases at V and 2 bases at J, with 18 bases between. Germline V lookup: CDR1 SGHAT, CDR2 FQNNGV. For the CDR3, the DNA is TGTGCCAGCACCTCAATGGGGGAAGAGGCCTACGAGCAGTACTTC. It is translated as CASTSMGEEAYEQYF.

As for this clone: Other DNA sequences within the sample encode an identical CDR3. The V call is TRBV19, the J call TRBJ2-5; D not certain. The CDR3 spans 13 residues. V was shortened by 4 bases and J by 2 bases, with 8 bases between the two germline ends. Germline-derived CDR1 and CDR2 are LNHDA and SQIVND (reference sequence). CDR3 region: CASSRTDQETQYF. The DNA of the CDR3 is TGTGCCAGTAGTAGGACGGATCAAGAGACCCAGTACTTC. The whole variable domain, remainder taken from reference TRBV19 and TRBJ2-5, is DGGITQSPKYLFRKEGQNVTLSCEQNLNHDAMYWYRQDPGQGLRLIYYSQIVNDFQKGDIAEGYSVSREKKESFPLTVTSAQKNPTAFYLCASSRTDQETQYFGPGTRLLVL.

The CDR3 nucleotides read TGCAGCGTTGAAGGGCACAGGGGTAACTACGAGCAGTACTTC. This gives the protein CSVEGHRGNYEQYF. This chain joins TRBV29-1 and TRBJ2-7, with 7 bases lining up with TRBD1. J gave up 3 bases and V 1 base, and 6 bases lay outside the gene matches. The germline V gene encodes CDR1 SQVTM and CDR2 ANQGSEA. The CDR3 contains 14 residues.